The source of this TCR beta chain is a study of blood T cell repertoires in COVID-19. Turning to the study itself: Material from acute and convalescent COVID-19 was sourced from the United States, Italy and Spain. Sources were T cells, B-cell-depleted T cells, or PBMCs; the material itself was cDNA or gDNA.

In the original workflow: The assay estimated nucleated cells by amplifying reference gene primers. Some clones are missing from TCRdb's copy, which holds only in-frame ones; the method was immunoSEQ multiplex PCR. Clone size and V and J calls were adopted from that table, with D and trimming inferred from the DNA. The profile shows 230,000 or so clones, approximately 79% of them singletons. The V and J ends lost 2 bases and 7 bases respectively, with 11 bases between them. CDR3 length: 13 amino acids. Germline V CDR1 and CDR2: KGHSH, LQKENI. This TCR was recovered from a human donor in a cohort sampled during active COVID-19. J is TRBJ1-1 and V is TRBV18; D uncertain. Sequencing input: peripheral blood. The CDR3 loop is CASSPNTQNEAFF. The CDR3 DNA reads TGTGCCAGCTCACCAAATACCCAGAATGAAGCTTTCTTT. The complete variable domain, with remaining parts taken from reference TRBV18 and TRBJ1-1, reads NAGVMQNPRHLVRRRGQEARLRCSPMKGHSHVYWYRQLPEEGLKFMVYLQKENIIDESGMPKERFSAEFPKEGPSILRIQQVVRGDSAAYFCASSPNTQNEAFFGQGTRLTVV.